This TCR beta chain was sequenced in a study of memory CD8 T cells in hepatitis C reinfection. V lost 2 bases to trimming and J lost 5 bases; unmatched junction nucleotides: 2. Germline V gives CDR1 MNHEY, CDR2 SMNVEV (reference sequence). This CDR3 has 13 amino acids. The time point: peak reinfection, 3 to 8 weeks after reinfection detection. TCR sequencing was done directly ex vivo on sorted cells, without expansion in vitro. Only in-frame clones appear in the TCRdb table, and some are missing; sequencing was by immunoSEQ multiplex PCR. The sample yields about 47,000 clones, roughly 90% seen once. The chain carries TRBV27 and TRBJ2-7, with TRBD2 matching over 8 bases. The receptor's source is a man between 18 and 35 years old with hepatitis C virus infection. Sequenced sample: naive CD8+ T cells sorted from blood. The CDR3 nucleotides read TGTGCCAGCAGTTTAAGCGGGAGTAACGAGCAGTACTTC. Its protein is CASSLSGSNEQYF.